Sequencing of this T cell receptor (beta chain) was carried out in a study of blood T cell repertoires in COVID-19. Original processing methods: Estimates of nucleated cell counts were drawn from the amplification of reference gene primers. Sequenced by immunoSEQ multiplex PCR; TCRdb stores in-frame clones only, minus some. D and trimming were read from the DNA, whereas the V and J calls and clone size are those reported in that table. The table includes roughly 250,000 clones, 88% detected once. The sample holds a few counts of this clone. CDR3 size: 15 residues. CDR1 is MGHRA, CDR2 YSYEKL, per germline. V trimming: 3 bases; J trimming: 3 bases; junction bases outside the gene matches: 8.

The sequencing sample was made of peripheral blood. The TCR was taken from a man between 60 and 70 years old who had recovered from COVID-19. The chain carries TRBV4-1 and TRBJ2-7, with 7 bases aligning to TRBD1. CDR3 amino acids: CASSHRRDRNYEQYF. In nucleotides, the CDR3 is TGCGCCAGCAGCCACCGTAGGGACAGAAACTACGAGCAGTACTTC.